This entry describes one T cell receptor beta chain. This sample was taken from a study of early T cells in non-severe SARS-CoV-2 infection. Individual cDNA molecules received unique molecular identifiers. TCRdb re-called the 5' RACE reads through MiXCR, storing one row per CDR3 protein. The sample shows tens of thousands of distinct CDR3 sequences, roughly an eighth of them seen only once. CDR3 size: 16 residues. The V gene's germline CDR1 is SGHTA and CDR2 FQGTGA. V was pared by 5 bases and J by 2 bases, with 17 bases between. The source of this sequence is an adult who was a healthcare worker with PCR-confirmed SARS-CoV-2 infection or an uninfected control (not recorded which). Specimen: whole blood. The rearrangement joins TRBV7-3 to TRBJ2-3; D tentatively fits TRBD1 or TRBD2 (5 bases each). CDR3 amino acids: CASSPQGGPPTDTQYF. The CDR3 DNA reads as TGTGCCAGCAGCCCCCAGGGCGGGCCCCCCACAGATACGCAGTATTTT.